Listed below are T cell receptor beta chains from one sample, sequenced in a study of OX40 agonist ivuxolimab in advanced cancers. The table came from immunoSEQ multiplex PCR; TCRdb's copy has only in-frame clones and leaves some out. The table shows around 60,000 clones, with 90% to 95% occurring only once. The sample was CD4+ or CD8+ T cells sorted from blood, taken in a trial of the OX40 agonist ivuxolimab. These receptors all come from an adult with an advanced solid tumor such as melanoma, head and neck, liver or kidney cancer. CDR3s include the opening cysteine and the closing phenylalanine or tryptophan. A D gene is named only where the DNA matches it firmly. Not every row has a clone size; where given, it reads once, few, many or a size class.

clone_size	d_call	j_call	v_call	cdr3_aa	cdr3_nt
.	TRBD2	TRBJ2-3	TRBV28	CASSRRDYSKLGTDTQYF	TGTGCCAGCAGTCGACGGGACTACTCAAAGTTGGGCACAGATACGCAGTATTTT
.	.	TRBJ1-1	TRBV6-6	CASSLRSPPARAQAFF	TGTGCCAGCAGTTTACGGAGCCCCCCGGCCCGGGCTCAGGCTTTCTTT
.	TRBD1	TRBJ1-1	TRBV7-2	CASSLQGDTEAFF	TGTGCCAGCAGCCTACAGGGGGACACTGAAGCTTTCTTT
.	TRBD2	TRBJ2-1	TRBV5-1	CASSLAGFNNEQFF	TGCGCCAGTTCACTAGCGGGTTTCAACAATGAGCAGTTCTTC
once	.	TRBJ1-5	TRBV28	CASSRPIGNQPQHF	TGTGCCAGCAGTAGACCAATCGGGAATCAGCCCCAGCATTTT
.	.	TRBJ2-5	TRBV18	CASSLTPQETQYF	TGTGCCAGCTCACTCACACCCCAAGAGACCCAGTACTTC
.	TRBD1	TRBJ1-2	TRBV6-4	CASSPGTGGGGYTF	TGTGCCAGCAGCCCCGGGACAGGGGGAGGAGGCTACACCTTC
few	.	TRBJ1-5	TRBV28	CASSETVNQPQHF	TGTGCCAGCAGTGAGACAGTGAATCAGCCCCAGCATTTT
.	.	TRBJ1-5	TRBV6-6	CASSFAINQPQHF	TGTGCCAGCAGTTTCGCAATCAATCAGCCCCAGCATTTT
.	.	TRBJ1-2	TRBV30	CAWSPTTYGYTF	TGTGCCTGGAGCCCGACGACTTATGGCTACACCTTC
.	TRBD1	TRBJ1-2	TRBV11-2	CASSLVKAVWTGDNYGYTF	TGTGCCAGCAGCTTAGTTAAGGCCGTATGGACAGGAGATAACTATGGCTACACCTTC
.	TRBD2	TRBJ2-5	TRBV19	CASTGISGALVEKETQYF	TGTGCCAGCACAGGGATTAGCGGGGCCTTAGTGGAGAAAGAGACCCAGTACTTC
once	.	TRBJ2-1	TRBV9	CASSVEPTGARFSSYNEQFF	TGTGCCAGCAGCGTAGAACCGACGGGAGCCAGGTTCAGCTCCTACAATGAGCAGTTCTTC
.	.	TRBJ2-1	TRBV6-5	CASSYSRDSSIDEQFF	TGTGCCAGCAGTTACTCGAGGGACTCTTCAATCGATGAGCAGTTCTTC
.	TRBD1	TRBJ2-2	TRBV2	CASSRDRPPGELFF	TGTGCCAGCAGTAGGGACAGGCCCCCCGGGGAGCTGTTTTTT
.	.	TRBJ1-1	TRBV19	CASSTQANTEAFF	TGTGCCAGTAGTACACAGGCGAACACTGAAGCTTTCTTT
.	TRBD2	TRBJ2-1	TRBV12-5	CASGTGTSGSYEQFF	TGTGCTAGTGGGACCGGGACTAGCGGGAGCTATGAGCAGTTCTTC
once	.	TRBJ1-1	TRBV10-3	CATKQDLNTEAFF	TGTGCCACGAAACAGGATTTAAACACTGAAGCTTTCTTT
once	.	TRBJ1-1	TRBV7-9	CASSLAGGFPEAFF	TGTGCCAGCAGCTTAGCGGGGGGCTTCCCTGAAGCTTTCTTT
.	.	TRBJ1-2	TRBV18	CASSPDGSYGYTF	TGTGCCAGCTCACCAGACGGTAGCTATGGCTACACCTTC
.	.	TRBJ1-2	TRBV19	CASSWGADVDGYTF	TGTGCCAGTAGTTGGGGGGCTGATGTGGATGGCTACACCTTC
.	.	TRBJ2-3	TRBV7-7	CASAEGRTDTQYF	TGTGCTAGCGCAGAGGGGCGCACAGATACGCAGTATTTT
.	.	TRBJ2-1	TRBV11-2	CASSLGRVEQFF	TGTGCCAGCAGCTTAGGCAGGGTTGAGCAGTTCTTC
.	TRBD1	TRBJ2-7	TRBV7-2	CASSLTGQGAYEQYF	TGTGCCAGCAGCTTAACGGGACAGGGGGCCTACGAGCAGTACTTC
.	TRBD2	TRBJ2-3	TRBV2	CASSETASGRGTQYF	TGTGCCAGCAGTGAAACGGCTAGCGGGAGAGGTACGCAGTATTTT
.	.	TRBJ1-2	TRBV28	CASIPRVNYGYTF	TGTGCCAGCATCCCAAGAGTGAACTATGGCTACACCTTC
.	.	TRBJ1-1	TRBV6-6	CASSYPTGTTEAFF	TGTGCCAGCAGTTACCCTACAGGGACCACTGAAGCTTTCTTT
.	.	TRBJ2-1	TRBV9	CASSSQTGGPRVQFF	TGTGCCAGCAGCTCCCAGACGGGGGGCCCCAGGGTGCAGTTCTTC
.	TRBD2	TRBJ2-1	TRBV5-6	CASSWTSGGHSSYNEQFF	TGTGCCAGCAGCTGGACTAGCGGGGGCCACAGCTCCTACAATGAGCAGTTCTTC
.	.	TRBJ2-3	TRBV9	CASSVDGGTDTQYF	TGTGCCAGCAGCGTAGACGGTGGCACAGATACGCAGTATTTT
.	.	TRBJ2-5	TRBV2	CASRRGTNKETQYF	TGTGCCAGCAGGAGGGGGACGAATAAAGAGACCCAGTACTTC
.	TRBD1	TRBJ1-4	TRBV2	CASSVTTGELFF	TGTGCCAGCAGTGTGACGACAGGGGAACTGTTTTTT
.	.	TRBJ1-2	TRBV5-4	CASSSNYGYTF	TGTGCCAGCAGCTCAAACTATGGCTACACCTTC
once	.	TRBJ1-1	TRBV4-2	CASSPDGLTDETEAFF	TGTGCCAGCAGCCCCGACGGATTGACAGATGAGACTGAAGCTTTCTTT
.	.	TRBJ2-7	TRBV7-8	CATGPTHEQYF	TGTGCCACAGGTCCTACGCACGAGCAGTACTTC